What follows are 19 T cell receptor beta chains derived from one specimen sequenced in a study of vaccination and CD4 T cells after COVID-19. Cultured CD4+ T-cell DNA underwent Oncomine TCR Beta short-read sequencing. TCRdb re-called the PCR reads through MiXCR, storing one row per CDR3 protein. The sample yields 15,000 or so distinct CDR3 sequences, roughly 69% seen once. These receptors' antigens are unknown. Treatment denoted: 10-day PBMC culture with coronavirus spike peptide pools or control peptides (ViraFEST assay). What was sequenced was CD4+ T cells from blood, cultured in vitro. The receptor source for this set is a human donor who had recovered from COVID-19.

This chain connects TRBV27 to TRBJ1-5; D is undetermined. Trimming pared 1 base from V and 0 bases from J, leaving 7 bases between. CDR3 length: 15 residues. Germline V gene data show CDR1 as MNHEY and CDR2 as SMNVEV (reference sequence). CDR3 DNA: TGTGCCAGCAGTTTATATGGGGTTAGCAATCAGCCCCAGCATTTT. Translation gives CASSLYGVSNQPQHF.

The gene calls are TRBV20-1 and TRBJ1-2; 9 nucleotides match TRBD1. Germline CDR1 and CDR2: DFQATT and SNEGSKA (reference sequence). V lost 0 bases, J lost 8 bases, and 16 bases stayed unmatched. This CDR3 contains 17 residues. The CDR3 nucleotides are TGCAGTGCTAGAGATCGTGGGACAGGGAGGATATCGGGCGGCTACACCTTC. Translation gives CSARDRGTGRISGGYTF.

The chain has TRBV6-5 and TRBJ2-1; 12 nucleotides align to TRBD2. This CDR3 spans 16 amino acids. Looked up from germline, CDR1 is MNHEY and CDR2 is SVGAGI. V trimming: 1 base; J trimming: 8 bases; junction bases outside the gene matches: 6. CDR3 bases: TGTGCCAGCAGTTACTTCCGACTAGCGGGGGTGTATGAGCAGTTCTTC. Translating gives CASSYFRLAGVYEQFF.

This chain connects TRBV4-1 to TRBJ1-1, with D unresolved. The CDR3 totals 12 residues. CDR1 is MGHRA and CDR2 is YSYEKL in the germline V gene. Trimming removed 4 bases at V and 4 bases at J, with 7 bases between. This CDR3 reads CASSLPATEAFF. CDR3 nucleotides: TGCGCCAGCAGCCTCCCCGCCACTGAAGCTTTCTTT.

This sequence joins TRBV5-1 and TRBJ1-1; TRBD1 might be the D (5 bases). The germline V and J ends were trimmed by 4 bases and 6 bases, with 13 bases remaining between them. From germline, CDR1 is SGHRS and CDR2 YFSETQ. This CDR3 is 13 amino acids long. CDR3 sequence reads: CASSPVVGAEAFF. CDR3 DNA: TGCGCCAGCAGCCCGGTGGTGGGGGCTGAAGCTTTCTTT.

This chain links TRBV20-1 with TRBJ2-1; tentative D call: TRBD2 (6 bases). V was trimmed by 5 bases and J by 0 bases, leaving 20 bases between them. Germline V gene sequence: CDR1 DFQATT, CDR2 SNEGSKA (reference sequence). The CDR3 is made up of 17 amino acids. The CDR3 loop reads CSAFPREKGLSYNEQFF. The DNA for the CDR3 is TGCAGTGCTTTCCCCCGGGAGAAAGGGCTCTCCTACAATGAGCAGTTCTTC.

This chain connects TRBV19 to TRBJ2-7, with D uncertain. V dropped 3 bases and J dropped 0 bases, with 9 bases sitting between them. Germline V lookup: CDR1 LNHDA, CDR2 SQIVND (reference sequence). This CDR3 comprises 14 residues. The CDR3 loop is CASSISFNSYEQYF. CDR3 bases: TGTGCCAGTAGTATTTCATTCAACTCCTACGAGCAGTACTTC.

The genes are TRBV5-1 and TRBJ1-3, with a tentative D call TRBD1 (6 bases). CDR3 length equals 16 residues. The V end was cut by 1 base, the J end by 4 bases, with 15 bases between. Germline V gives CDR1 SGHRS, CDR2 YFSETQ. This chain's CDR3 is CASSLWGPEVGNTIYF. In DNA form, the CDR3 reads TGCGCCAGCAGCTTGTGGGGGCCGGAAGTGGGAAACACCATATATTTT.

This chain uses TRBV7-2 with TRBJ2-3; 10 bases match TRBD2. This CDR3 comprises 16 residues. Germline V gives CDR1 SGHTA, CDR2 FQGNSA. Trimming took 4 bases from V and 0 from J; bases not matched to a gene: 4. The CDR3 nucleotides read TGTGCCAGCAGCTGGATAGCGGGAGGTAGCACAGATACGCAGTATTTT. Translating it yields CASSWIAGGSTDTQYF.

The chain has TRBV20-1 and TRBJ1-6; TRBD1 matches at 9 bases. This CDR3 has 16 amino acids. Per germline, CDR1 DFQATT and CDR2 SNEGSKA (reference sequence). V lost 0 bases, J lost 5 bases, and 5 bases stayed unmatched. CDR3 sequence: CSARDPDRGNNSPLHF. CDR3 sequence (DNA): TGCAGTGCTAGAGACCCGGACAGGGGAAATAATTCACCCCTCCACTTT.

V gene TRBV15 combines with J gene TRBJ1-1; D remains ambiguous. Germline loops: CDR1 LNHNV, CDR2 YYDKDF (reference sequence). V was cut by 0 bases and J by 2 bases, with 4 bases left in between. This CDR3 comprises 13 residues. CDR3 in amino acids: CATSRDVNTEAFF. In DNA, the CDR3 is TGTGCCACCAGCAGAGATGTAAACACTGAAGCTTTCTTT.

The chain links TRBV20-1 to TRBJ1-2, with 8 bases aligning to TRBD1. Looked up from germline, CDR1 is DFQATT and CDR2 is SNEGSKA (reference sequence). This CDR3 contains 16 residues. The ends lost 0 bases at V and 6 bases at J; junction bases unmatched: 12. The CDR3 DNA reads TGCAGTGCTAGAGATAAAACCAGGGGGCCCACCGATGGCTACACCTTC. Its translation is CSARDKTRGPTDGYTF.

CDR3 loop: CASSAGTGPYEQYF. The CDR3, as DNA: TGCGCCAGCAGCGCCGGGACAGGACCCTACGAGCAGTACTTC. The V and J genes are TRBV5-1 and TRBJ2-7, with TRBD1 matching 8 bases. The CDR3 covers 14 residues. Germline CDR1 SGHRS, CDR2 YFSETQ. Trimming cost V 4 bases and J 2 bases; bases outside gene matches: 5.

In DNA, the CDR3 is TGCAGTGCTAGAAGGCAGGGGGCGCTCACCGGGGAGCTGTTTTTT. Translated, it gives CSARRQGALTGELFF. This chain connects TRBV20-1 to TRBJ2-2, with TRBD1 matching 8 bases. V lost 2 bases, J lost 4 bases, and 6 bases stayed unmatched. CDR1 and CDR2 from the germline V gene are DFQATT and SNEGSKA (reference sequence). This CDR3 has 15 residues.

The V and J genes are TRBV20-1 and TRBJ1-1, with TRBD1 as a possible D gene (5 bases). Deletions cut 3 bases from V and 4 bases from J, with 15 bases between. The CDR3 has 14 amino acids. Germline CDR1 DFQATT, CDR2 SNEGSKA (reference sequence). The CDR3 protein is CSASRAGGGTEAFF. The CDR3 DNA sequence: TGCAGTGCTAGCAGGGCGGGGGGTGGCACTGAAGCTTTCTTT.

V usage is TRBV11-2 and J usage is TRBJ2-5; tentatively, D is TRBD1 (6 bases). V was pared by 5 bases and J by 4 bases, with 14 bases between. The CDR3 length is 14 residues. CDR1 and CDR2 (germline): SGHAT, FQNNGV. The CDR3 protein is CASSPGWGRETQYF. DNA of the CDR3: TGTGCCAGCAGCCCCGGGTGGGGGCGAGAGACCCAGTACTTC.

The chain recombines TRBV20-1 with TRBJ1-6; D possibly corresponds to TRBD1 (5 bases). Germline lookup yields CDR1 DFQATT and CDR2 SNEGSKA (reference sequence). CDR3 length: 17 residues. V was clipped by 0 bases and J by 2 bases, with 14 bases between them. CDR3 sequence (DNA): TGCAGTGCTAGAGATTGGAGCGGGGGGGCCTATAATTCACCCCTCCACTTT. This gives the protein CSARDWSGGAYNSPLHF.

V is TRBV15 and J is TRBJ2-7; D is possibly TRBD1 (6 bases). This CDR3 region has 14 residues. Germline CDR1 reads LNHNV; CDR2 reads YYDKDF (reference sequence). Trimming took off 4 bases at V and 11 bases at J, with 21 bases between the two ends. CDR3 in amino acids: CATSKETGGKKKYF. The CDR3 nucleotides are TGTGCCACCAGCAAGGAGACAGGTGGGAAGAAAAAGTACTTC.

The CDR3 here is CASSIDAGTINIQYF. The CDR3 DNA follows: TGTGCCAGTAGTATAGATGCCGGGACAATAAACATTCAGTACTTC. The V gene is TRBV19, the J gene TRBJ2-4; maybe TRBD1 (6 bases). From germline, CDR1 is LNHDA and CDR2 SQIVND (reference sequence). CDR3 size: 15 residues. Trimming shortened V by 0 bases and J by 6 bases, and 12 bases separated the two germline ends.